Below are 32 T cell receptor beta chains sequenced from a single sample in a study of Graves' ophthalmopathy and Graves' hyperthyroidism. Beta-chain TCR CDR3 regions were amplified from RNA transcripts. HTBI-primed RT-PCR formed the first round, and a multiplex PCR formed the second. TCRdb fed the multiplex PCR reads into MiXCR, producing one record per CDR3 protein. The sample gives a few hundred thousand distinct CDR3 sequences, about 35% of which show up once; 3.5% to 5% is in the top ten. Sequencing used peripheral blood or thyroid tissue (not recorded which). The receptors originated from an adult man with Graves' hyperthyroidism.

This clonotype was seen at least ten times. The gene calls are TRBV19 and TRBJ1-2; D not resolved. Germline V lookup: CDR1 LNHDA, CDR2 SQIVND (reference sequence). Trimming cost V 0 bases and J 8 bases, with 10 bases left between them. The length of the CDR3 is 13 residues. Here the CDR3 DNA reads TGTGCCAGTAGTATAGATCCCACAGTCGGCTACACCTTC. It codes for CASSIDPTVGYTF.

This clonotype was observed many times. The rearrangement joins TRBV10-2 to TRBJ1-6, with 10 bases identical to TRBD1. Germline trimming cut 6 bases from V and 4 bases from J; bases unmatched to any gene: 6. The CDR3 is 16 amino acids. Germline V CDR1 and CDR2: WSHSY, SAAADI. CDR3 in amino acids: CASSPPGQGYNSPLHF. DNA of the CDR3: TGCGCCAGCAGCCCACCGGGACAGGGGTATAATTCACCCCTCCACTTT.

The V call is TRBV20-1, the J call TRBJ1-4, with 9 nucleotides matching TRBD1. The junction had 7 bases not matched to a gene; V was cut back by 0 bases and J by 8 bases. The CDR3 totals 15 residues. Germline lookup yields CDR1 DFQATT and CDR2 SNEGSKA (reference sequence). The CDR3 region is CSARDPGQGPEKLFF. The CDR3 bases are TGCAGTGCTAGAGATCCGGGACAGGGCCCCGAAAAACTGTTTTTT.

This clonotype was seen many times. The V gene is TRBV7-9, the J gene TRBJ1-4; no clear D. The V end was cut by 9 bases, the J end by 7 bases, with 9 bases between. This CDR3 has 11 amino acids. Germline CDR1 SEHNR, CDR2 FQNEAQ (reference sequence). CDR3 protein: CASPAGEKLFF. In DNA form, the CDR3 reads TGTGCCAGTCCTGCGGGTGAAAAACTGTTTTTT.

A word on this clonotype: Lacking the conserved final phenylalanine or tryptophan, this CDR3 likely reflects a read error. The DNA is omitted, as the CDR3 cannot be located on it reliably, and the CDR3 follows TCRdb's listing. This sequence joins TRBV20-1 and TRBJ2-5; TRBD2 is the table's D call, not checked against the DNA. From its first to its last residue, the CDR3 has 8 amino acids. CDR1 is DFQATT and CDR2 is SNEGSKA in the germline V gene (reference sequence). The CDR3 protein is CSAGRLSG.

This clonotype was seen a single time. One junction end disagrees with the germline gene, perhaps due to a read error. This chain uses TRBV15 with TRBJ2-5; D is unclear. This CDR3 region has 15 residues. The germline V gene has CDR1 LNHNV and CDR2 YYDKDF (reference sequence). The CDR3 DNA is TGTACCACCAGCAGAGATCTGTCTAGTTTCGAGACCCAGTACTTC. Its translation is CTTSRDLSSFETQYF.

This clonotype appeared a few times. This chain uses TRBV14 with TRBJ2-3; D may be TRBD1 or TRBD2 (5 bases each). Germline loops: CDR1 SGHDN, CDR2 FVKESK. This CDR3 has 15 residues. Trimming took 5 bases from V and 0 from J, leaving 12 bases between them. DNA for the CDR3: TGTGCCAGCAGCTTAGAGGGGATAAGCACAGATACGCAGTATTTT. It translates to CASSLEGISTDTQYF.

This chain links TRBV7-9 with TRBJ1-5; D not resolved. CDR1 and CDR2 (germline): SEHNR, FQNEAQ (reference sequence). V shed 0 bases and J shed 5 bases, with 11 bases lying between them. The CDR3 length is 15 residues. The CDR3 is CASSLASTDHQPQHF. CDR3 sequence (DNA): TGTGCCAGCAGCTTAGCGAGCACAGACCATCAGCCCCAGCATTTT.

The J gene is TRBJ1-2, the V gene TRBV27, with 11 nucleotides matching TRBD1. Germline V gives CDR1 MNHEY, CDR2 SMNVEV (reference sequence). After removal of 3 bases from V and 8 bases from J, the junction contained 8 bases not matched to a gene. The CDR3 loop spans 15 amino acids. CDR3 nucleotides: TGTGCCAGCAGTTTGTCGGGACAGGGGGTTTGGGGCTACACCTTC. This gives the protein CASSLSGQGVWGYTF.

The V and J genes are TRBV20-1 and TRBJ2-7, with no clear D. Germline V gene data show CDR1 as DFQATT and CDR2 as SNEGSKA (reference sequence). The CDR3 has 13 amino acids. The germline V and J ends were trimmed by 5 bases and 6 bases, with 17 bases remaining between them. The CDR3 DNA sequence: TGCAGTGCTCTAGACACCTACTCTTCCGAGCAGTACTTC. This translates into CSALDTYSSEQYF.

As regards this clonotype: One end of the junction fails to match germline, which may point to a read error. The CDR3 here is CASSQGGLFF. CDR3 bases: TGTGCCAGCAGCCAGGGGGGGCTGTTTTTT. The chain is built from TRBV7-8 and TRBJ2-2, with D possibly being TRBD1 (7 bases). CDR3 length equals 10 residues. Looked up from germline, CDR1 is SGHVS and CDR2 is FQNEAQ.

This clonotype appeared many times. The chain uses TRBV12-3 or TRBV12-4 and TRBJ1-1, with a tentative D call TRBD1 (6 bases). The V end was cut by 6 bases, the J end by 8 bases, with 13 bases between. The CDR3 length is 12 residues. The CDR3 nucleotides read TGTGCCAGCAGGCGGAACAGGGCCGAAGCTTTCTTT. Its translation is CASRRNRAEAFF.

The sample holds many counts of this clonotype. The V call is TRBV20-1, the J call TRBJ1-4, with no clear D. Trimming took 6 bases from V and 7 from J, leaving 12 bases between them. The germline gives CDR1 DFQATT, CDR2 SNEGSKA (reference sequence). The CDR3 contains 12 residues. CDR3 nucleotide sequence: TGCAGTGCGCCGTCCCTTGGTGAAAAACTGTTTTTT. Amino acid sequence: CSAPSLGEKLFF.

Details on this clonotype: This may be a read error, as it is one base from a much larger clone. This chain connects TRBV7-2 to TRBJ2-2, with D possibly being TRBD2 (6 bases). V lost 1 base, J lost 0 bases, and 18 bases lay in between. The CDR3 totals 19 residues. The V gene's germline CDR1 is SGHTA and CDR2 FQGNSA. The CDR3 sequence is CASSLGIGTGVTNTGELFF. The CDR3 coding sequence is TGTGCCAGCAGCTTAGGGATCGGCACGGGGGTCACGAACACCGGGGAGCTGTTTTTT.

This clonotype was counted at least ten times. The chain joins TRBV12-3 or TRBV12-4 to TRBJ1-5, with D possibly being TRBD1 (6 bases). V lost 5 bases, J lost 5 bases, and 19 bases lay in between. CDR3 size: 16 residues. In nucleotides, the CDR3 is TGTGCCAGCAGTCCGATTACAGGGAATTTGGATCAGCCCCAGCATTTT. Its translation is CASSPITGNLDQPQHF.

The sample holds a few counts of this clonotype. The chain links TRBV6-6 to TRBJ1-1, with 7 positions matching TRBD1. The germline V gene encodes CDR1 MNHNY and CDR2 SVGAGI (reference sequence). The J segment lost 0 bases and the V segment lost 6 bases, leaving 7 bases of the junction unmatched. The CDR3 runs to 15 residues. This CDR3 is CASRRPTGMNTEAFF. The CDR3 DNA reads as TGTGCCAGCAGACGACCGACAGGGATGAACACTGAAGCTTTCTTT.

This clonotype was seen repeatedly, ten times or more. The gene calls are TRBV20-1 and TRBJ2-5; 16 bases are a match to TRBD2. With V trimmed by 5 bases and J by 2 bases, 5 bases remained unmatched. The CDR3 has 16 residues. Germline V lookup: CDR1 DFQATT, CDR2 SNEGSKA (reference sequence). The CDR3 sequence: CSAAPGLAGGQETQYF. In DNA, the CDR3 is TGCAGTGCTGCTCCGGGACTAGCGGGAGGGCAAGAGACCCAGTACTTC.

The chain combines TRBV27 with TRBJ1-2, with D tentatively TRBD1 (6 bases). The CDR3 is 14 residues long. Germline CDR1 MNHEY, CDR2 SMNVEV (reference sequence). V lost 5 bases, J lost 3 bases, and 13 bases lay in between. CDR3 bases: TGTGCCAGCAGTACTCAACAGGGAGACTATGGCTACACCTTC. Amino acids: CASSTQQGDYGYTF.

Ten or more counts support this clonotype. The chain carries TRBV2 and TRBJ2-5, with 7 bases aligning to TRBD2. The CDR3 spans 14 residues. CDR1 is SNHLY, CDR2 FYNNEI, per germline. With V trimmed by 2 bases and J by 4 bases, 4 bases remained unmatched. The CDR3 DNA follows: TGTGCCAGCAGTGAAAAGCGGGGCGCAGAGACCCAGTACTTC. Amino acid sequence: CASSEKRGAETQYF.

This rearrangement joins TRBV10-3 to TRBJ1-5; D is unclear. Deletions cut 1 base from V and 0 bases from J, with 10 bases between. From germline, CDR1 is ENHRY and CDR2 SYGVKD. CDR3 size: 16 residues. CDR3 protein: CAISEWAADSNQPQHF. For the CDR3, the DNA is TGTGCCATCAGTGAGTGGGCAGCCGATAGCAATCAGCCCCAGCATTTT.

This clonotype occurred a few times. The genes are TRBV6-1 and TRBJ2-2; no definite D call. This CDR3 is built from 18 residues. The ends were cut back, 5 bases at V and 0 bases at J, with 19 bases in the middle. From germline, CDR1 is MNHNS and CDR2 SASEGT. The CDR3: CASSYSSPEIPNTGELFF. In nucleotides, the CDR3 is TGTGCCAGCAGTTACTCGAGTCCAGAGATACCGAACACCGGGGAGCTGTTTTTT.

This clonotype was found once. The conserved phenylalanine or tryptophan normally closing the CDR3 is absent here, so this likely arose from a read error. The CDR3 sequence: CASSPDPSGEKLFC. As DNA, the CDR3 is TGTGCCAGCAGCCCGGATCCATCAGGTGAAAAACTGTTTTGT. The chain uses TRBV6-5 and TRBJ1-4; D is unclear. The V and J ends lost 6 bases and 7 bases respectively, with 15 bases between them. The CDR3 spans 14 residues. Germline assignment: CDR1 MNHEY and CDR2 SVGAGI.

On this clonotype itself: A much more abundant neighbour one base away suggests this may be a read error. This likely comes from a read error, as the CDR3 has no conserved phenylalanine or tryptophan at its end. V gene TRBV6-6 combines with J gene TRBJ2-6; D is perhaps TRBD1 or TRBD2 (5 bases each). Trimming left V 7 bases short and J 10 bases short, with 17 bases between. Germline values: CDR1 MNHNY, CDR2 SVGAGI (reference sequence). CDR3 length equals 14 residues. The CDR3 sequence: CASTTRGRVNVLTL. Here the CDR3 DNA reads TGTGCCAGCACCACGAGGGGAAGGGTGAACGTCCTGACTCTC.

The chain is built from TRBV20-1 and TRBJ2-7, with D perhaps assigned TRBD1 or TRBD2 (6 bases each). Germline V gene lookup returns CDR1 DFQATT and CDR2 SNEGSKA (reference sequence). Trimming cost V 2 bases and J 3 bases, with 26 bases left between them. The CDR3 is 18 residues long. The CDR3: CSARSVGGLRGGGYEQYF. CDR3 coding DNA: TGCAGTGCTAGAAGCGTGGGGGGCCTAAGGGGCGGAGGCTACGAGCAGTACTTC.

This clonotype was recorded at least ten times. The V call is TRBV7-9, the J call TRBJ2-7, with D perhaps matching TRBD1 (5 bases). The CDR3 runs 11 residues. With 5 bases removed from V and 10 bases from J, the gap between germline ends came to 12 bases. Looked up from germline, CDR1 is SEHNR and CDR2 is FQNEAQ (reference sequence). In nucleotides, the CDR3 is TGTGCCAGCAGCCGAGAGACAGAACAGTACTTC. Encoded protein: CASSRETEQYF.

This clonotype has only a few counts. The CDR3 region is CASSDGGSLNTEAFF. The CDR3, as DNA: TGTGCCAGCAGCGATGGTGGGAGCTTAAACACTGAAGCTTTCTTT. This chain uses TRBV7-2 with TRBJ1-1; D is unclear. CDR1 SGHTA and CDR2 FQGNSA come from the germline V gene. The V and J ends lost 5 bases and 2 bases respectively, with 15 bases between them. CDR3 size: 15 residues.

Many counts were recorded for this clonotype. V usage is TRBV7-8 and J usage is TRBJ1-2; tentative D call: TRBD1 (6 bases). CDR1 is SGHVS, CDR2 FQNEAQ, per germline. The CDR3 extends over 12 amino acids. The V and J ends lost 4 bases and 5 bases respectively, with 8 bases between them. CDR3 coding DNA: TGTGCCAGCAGCTCCACAGGGTATGGCTACACCTTC. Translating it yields CASSSTGYGYTF.

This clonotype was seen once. In DNA form, the CDR3 reads TGTGCCAGCAGTTTATGGATAGAGCGGGGGAGCGAAGAGACCCAGTACTTC. This gives the protein CASSLWIERGSEETQYF. This chain uses TRBV7-7 with TRBJ2-5, with TRBD2 matching 8 bases. After removal of 6 bases from V and 3 bases from J, the junction contained 15 bases not matched to a gene. This CDR3 contains 17 residues. Looked up from germline, CDR1 is SSHAT and CDR2 is FNYEAQ (reference sequence). Combining the CDR3 with reference TRBV7-7 and TRBJ2-5 gives the whole variable domain GAGVSQSPRYKVTKRGQDVTLRCDPISSHATLYWYQQALGQGPEFLTYFNYEAQPDKSGLPSDRFSAERPEGSISTLTIQRTEQRDSAMYRCASSLWIERGSEETQYFGPGTRLLVL.

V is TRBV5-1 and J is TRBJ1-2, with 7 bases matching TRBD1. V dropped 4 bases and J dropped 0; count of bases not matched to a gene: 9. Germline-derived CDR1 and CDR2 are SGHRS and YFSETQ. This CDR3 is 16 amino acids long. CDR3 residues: CASSPPQGDTNYGYTF. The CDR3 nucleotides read TGCGCCAGCAGCCCCCCCCAGGGGGACACTAACTATGGCTACACCTTC.

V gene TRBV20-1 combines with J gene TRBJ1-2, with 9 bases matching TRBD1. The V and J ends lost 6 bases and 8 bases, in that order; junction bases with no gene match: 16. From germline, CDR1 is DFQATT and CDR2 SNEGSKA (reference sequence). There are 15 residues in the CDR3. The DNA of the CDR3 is TGCAGTGCCCTATCCCTCCGGGACAGGGAGGGAGGCTACACCTTC. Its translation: CSALSLRDREGGYTF.

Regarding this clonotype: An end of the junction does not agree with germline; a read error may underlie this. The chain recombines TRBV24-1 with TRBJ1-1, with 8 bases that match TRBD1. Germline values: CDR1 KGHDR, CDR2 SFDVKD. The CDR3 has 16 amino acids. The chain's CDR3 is CASSPSRQGMNTEAFF. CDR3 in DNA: TGTGCCAGCAGTCCATCCCGACAGGGGATGAACACTGAAGCTTTCTTT.

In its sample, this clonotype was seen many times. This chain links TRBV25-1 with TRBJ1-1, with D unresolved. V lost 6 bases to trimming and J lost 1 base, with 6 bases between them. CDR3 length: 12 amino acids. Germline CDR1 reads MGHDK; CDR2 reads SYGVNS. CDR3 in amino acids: CASRDGNTEAFF. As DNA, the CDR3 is TGTGCCAGCAGAGACGGGAACACTGAAGCTTTCTTT. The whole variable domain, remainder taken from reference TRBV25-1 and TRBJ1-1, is EADIYQTPRYLVIGTGKKITLECSQTMGHDKMYWYQQDPGMELHLIHYSYGVNSTEKGDLSSESTVSRIRTEHFPLTLESARPSHTSQYLCASRDGNTEAFFGQGTRLTVV.